This TCR beta chain is drawn from a study of cytomegalovirus exposure and HLA in healthy donors. Study conclusions and caveats: It was 150 or so TCR beta chains that were listed as cytomegalovirus-associated. The classifier reportedly diagnosed cytomegalovirus status with high sensitivity and specificity.

This CDR3 comprises 16 residues. Trimming cost V 0 bases and J 0 bases; bases outside gene matches: 3. CDR1 is MNHEY and CDR2 is SVGAGI in the germline V gene. Method: immunoSEQ multiplex PCR; TCRdb's copy keeps in-frame clones and lacks some. The sample yields a few hundred thousand clones, more than 80% seen once. Details on this clone: As yet, its antigen is unknown.

The chain links TRBV6-5 to TRBJ2-7, with TRBD2 matching 9 bases. Sequencing was done on a sample of PBMCs. This receptor was obtained from a woman under 30 in good health and CMV-seronegative. In DNA form, the CDR3 reads TGTGCCAGCAGTTACTCGACTAGCGGCAACTCCTACGAGCAGTACTTC. Translated: CASSYSTSGNSYEQYF.